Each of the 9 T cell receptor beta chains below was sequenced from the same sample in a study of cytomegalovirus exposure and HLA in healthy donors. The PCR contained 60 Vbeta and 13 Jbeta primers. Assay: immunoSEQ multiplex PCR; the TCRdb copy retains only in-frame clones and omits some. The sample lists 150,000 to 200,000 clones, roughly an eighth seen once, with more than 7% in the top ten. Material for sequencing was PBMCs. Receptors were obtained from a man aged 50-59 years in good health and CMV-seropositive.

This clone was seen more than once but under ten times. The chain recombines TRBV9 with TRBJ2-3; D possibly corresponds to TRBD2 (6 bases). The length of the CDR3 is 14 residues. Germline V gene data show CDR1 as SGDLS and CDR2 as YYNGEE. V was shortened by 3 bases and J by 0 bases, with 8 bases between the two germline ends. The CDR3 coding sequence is TGTGCCAGCAGCGATGGGACTAGCACAGATACGCAGTATTTT. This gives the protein CASSDGTSTDTQYF.

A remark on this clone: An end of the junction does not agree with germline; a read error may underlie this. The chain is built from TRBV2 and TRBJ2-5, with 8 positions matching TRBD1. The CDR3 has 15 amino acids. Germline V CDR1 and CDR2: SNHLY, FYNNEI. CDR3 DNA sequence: TGTGCCAACAGTGGGGCAGGGGGCAGGGGGGAGACCCAGTACTTC. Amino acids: CANSGAGGRGETQYF. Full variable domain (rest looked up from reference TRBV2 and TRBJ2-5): EPEVTQTPSHQVTQMGQEVILRCVPISNHLYFYWYRQILGQKVEFLVSFYNNEISEKSEIFDDQFSVERPDGSNFTLKIRSTKLEDSAMYFCANSGAGGRGETQYFGPGTRLLVL.

CDR3 region: CASPPRLADYNEQFF. The CDR3 coding sequence is TGTGCCAGCCCCCCAAGGCTAGCGGACTACAATGAGCAGTTCTTC. The rearrangement joins TRBV6-5 to TRBJ2-1, with 7 bases aligning to TRBD2. Germline lookup yields CDR1 MNHEY and CDR2 SVGAGI. V lost 8 bases and J lost 3; bases outside the gene matches: 10. The CDR3 sequence is 15 residues long.

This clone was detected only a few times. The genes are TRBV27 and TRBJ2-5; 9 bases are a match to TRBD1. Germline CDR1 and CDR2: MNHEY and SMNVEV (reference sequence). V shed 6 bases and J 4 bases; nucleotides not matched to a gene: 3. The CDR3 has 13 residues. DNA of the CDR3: TGTGCCAGCAGACCGGACAGGGGAGAGACCCAGTACTTC. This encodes CASRPDRGETQYF.

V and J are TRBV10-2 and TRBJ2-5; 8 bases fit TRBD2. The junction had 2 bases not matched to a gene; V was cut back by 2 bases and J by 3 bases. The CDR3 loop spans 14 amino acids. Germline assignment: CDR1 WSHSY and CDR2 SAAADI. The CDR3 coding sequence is TGCGCCAGCAGTGAGCGGGGGGGCAAAGAGACCCAGTACTTC. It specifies CASSERGGKETQYF.

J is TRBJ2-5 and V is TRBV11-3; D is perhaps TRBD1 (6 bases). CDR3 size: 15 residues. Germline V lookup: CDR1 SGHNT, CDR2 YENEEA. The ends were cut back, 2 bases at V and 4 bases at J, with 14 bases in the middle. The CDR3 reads CASSLRSSGVETQYF. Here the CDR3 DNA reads TGTGCCAGCAGCTTAAGAAGCTCAGGGGTAGAGACCCAGTACTTC.

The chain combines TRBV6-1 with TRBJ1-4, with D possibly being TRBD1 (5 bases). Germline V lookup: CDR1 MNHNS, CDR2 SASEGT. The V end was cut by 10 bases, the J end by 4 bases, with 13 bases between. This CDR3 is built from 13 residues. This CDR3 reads CATRQHHNEKLFF. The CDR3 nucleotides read TGTGCCACTAGACAGCATCATAATGAAAAACTGTTTTTT.

The CDR3 nucleotides read TGTGCCATCAGTGAGCTAGGCTCCACTGAAGCTTTCTTT. This gives the protein CAISELGSTEAFF. The rearrangement links TRBV10-3 to TRBJ1-1; D gene uncertain. The germline V and J ends were trimmed by 2 bases and 4 bases, with 8 bases remaining between them. This CDR3 has 13 residues. Per the germline V gene, CDR1 is ENHRY and CDR2 is SYGVKD.

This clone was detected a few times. The CDR3 spells CASSPDRGSISSYYNSPLHF. CDR3 bases: TGTGCCAGCAGTCCCGACAGGGGATCCATCTCTAGCTACTATAATTCACCCCTCCACTTT. V and J are TRBV28 and TRBJ1-6; 8 bases map to TRBD1. This CDR3 spans 20 amino acids. Trimming removed 5 bases from V and 3 bases from J; junction bases left unmatched: 18. Germline-derived CDR1 and CDR2 are MDHEN and SYDVKM.